These 22 T cell receptor beta chains came from one sample sequenced in a study of shared clonotypes between healthy human individuals. Data came from immunoSEQ multiplex PCR; TCRdb stores just in-frame clones and leaves some out. The data contain 1,400,000 or so clones, approximately 98.5% of them singletons. Source material: naive CD4+ T cells sorted from blood. Stated subset: CD45RA+ positively selected. Every receptor here comes from a man aged 30 to 45 in good health.

This chain joins TRBV28 and TRBJ2-1; possibly TRBD1 for D (6 bases). The CDR3 is made up of 14 amino acids. Trimming shortened V by 7 bases and J by 13 bases, and 23 bases separated the two germline ends. The germline V gene has CDR1 MDHEN and CDR2 SYDVKM. This chain's CDR3 is CASNAGTSAGVQFF. The CDR3 coding sequence is TGTGCCAGCAACGCCGGGACATCCGCCGGCGTACAGTTCTTC.

This chain connects TRBV5-1 to TRBJ2-7; the match to TRBD1 covers 9 bases. V dropped 5 bases and J dropped 5; count of bases not matched to a gene: 2. The CDR3 sequence is 12 residues long. Germline CDR1 reads SGHRS; CDR2 reads YFSETQ. The CDR3 nucleotides are TGCGCCAGCAGACGGACAGGGGACGAGCAGTACTTC. This codes for CASRRTGDEQYF.

In the case of this clone: The junction shows a germline mismatch at one end, possibly a read error. The rearrangement uses TRBV9 and TRBJ1-2, with no clear D. The CDR3 loop spans 8 amino acids. The germline V gene encodes CDR1 SGDLS and CDR2 YYNGEE. The CDR3 coding sequence is TGTGCCAGCAGCGACCAGATATTC. Translated, it gives CASSDQIF.

The chain has TRBV28 and TRBJ2-1, with 8 bases that match TRBD2. The V gene end was trimmed by 6 bases and the J gene end by 2 bases; junction bases not matched to a gene: 6. This CDR3 contains 15 residues. From germline, CDR1 is MDHEN and CDR2 SYDVKM. The CDR3 sequence is CASSASGPTYNEQFF. For the CDR3, the DNA is TGTGCCAGCAGCGCTAGCGGGCCTACCTACAATGAGCAGTTCTTC.

The chain combines TRBV28 with TRBJ2-7, with no clear D. Trimming took off 1 base at V and 0 bases at J, with 10 bases between the two ends. The CDR3 sequence is 15 residues long. The germline V gene has CDR1 MDHEN and CDR2 SYDVKM. CDR3 in DNA: TGTGCCAGCAGTTTATCCGGGCGACGCTCCTACGAGCAGTACTTC. Translating gives CASSLSGRRSYEQYF.

This sequence joins TRBV7-3 and TRBJ1-3; the match to TRBD1 covers 10 bases. With 6 bases clipped from V and 11 bases from J, the junction kept 10 bases outside the gene matches. CDR1 and CDR2 from the germline V gene are SGHTA and FQGTGA. The CDR3 is 14 residues long. CDR3 residues: CASSPTGGQVPIYF. Written as DNA, the CDR3 is TGTGCCAGCAGTCCGACAGGGGGCCAGGTCCCCATATATTTT.

The V gene is TRBV27, the J gene TRBJ1-2; TRBD1 is a possible D gene (6 bases). The V end lost 2 bases, the J end lost 4 bases, and 14 bases lay between the germline ends. CDR3 size: 15 residues. The germline gives CDR1 MNHEY, CDR2 SMNVEV (reference sequence). In nucleotides, the CDR3 is TGTGCCAGCAGTTTAGGCCCAGGCAGGGGCTATGGCTACACCTTC. Protein sequence: CASSLGPGRGYGYTF.

The J gene is TRBJ1-1, the V gene TRBV6-6; 10 positions match TRBD1. The CDR3 is 12 residues long. Trimming cost V 7 bases and J 7 bases; bases outside gene matches: 3. Germline loops: CDR1 MNHNY, CDR2 SVGAGI (reference sequence). The DNA of the CDR3 is TGTGCCAGCAAGTGGACAGGGGGTGAAGCTTTCTTT. This sequence encodes CASKWTGGEAFF.

This chain connects TRBV18 to TRBJ2-3; 13 bases are shared with TRBD2. CDR3 length: 20 residues. From germline, CDR1 is KGHSH and CDR2 LQKENI. V was clipped by 3 bases and J by 0 bases; unmatched bases: 12. The CDR3 protein is CASSPVTLAGGPSSTDTQYF. The CDR3 DNA reads as TGTGCCAGCTCACCGGTGACACTAGCGGGAGGGCCCTCTAGCACAGATACGCAGTATTTT.

The sample holds a few counts of this clone. This rearrangement joins TRBV5-1 to TRBJ2-5, with D uncertain. Per the germline V gene, CDR1 is SGHRS and CDR2 is YFSETQ. The germline V and J ends were trimmed by 4 bases and 5 bases, with 15 bases remaining between them. The CDR3 length is 14 residues. The CDR3 loop is CASSPTRVEETQYF. The CDR3, as DNA: TGCGCCAGCAGCCCCACAAGGGTCGAGGAGACCCAGTACTTC. Together with reference TRBV5-1 and TRBJ2-5, the CDR3 gives the full variable domain: KAGVTQTPRYLIKTRGQQVTLSCSPISGHRSVSWYQQTPGQGLQFLFEYFSETQRNKGNFPGRFSGRQFSNSRSEMNVSTLELGDSALYLCASSPTRVEETQYFGPGTRLLVL.

This clone was found once. The genes are TRBV7-9 and TRBJ2-3, with D tentatively TRBD1 or TRBD2 (7 bases each). V lost 5 bases, J lost 3 bases, and 15 bases lay in between. Germline V lookup: CDR1 SEHNR, CDR2 FQNEAQ (reference sequence). This CDR3 is 15 amino acids long. CDR3 amino acids: CASSPTGRGTDTQYF. CDR3 nucleotide sequence: TGTGCCAGCAGCCCGACAGGGAGGGGGACAGATACGCAGTATTTT. The full variable domain, its missing parts supplied by reference TRBV7-9 and TRBJ2-3, is DTGVSQNPRHKITKRGQNVTFRCDPISEHNRLYWYRQTLGQGPEFLTYFQNEAQLEKSRLLSDRFSAERPKGSFSTLEIQRTEQGDSAMYLCASSPTGRGTDTQYFGPGTRLTVL.

The chain employs TRBV7-9 and TRBJ2-3; a weak D match, TRBD2 (5 bases). V shed 2 bases and J shed 6 bases, with 12 bases lying between them. CDR1 and CDR2 from the germline V gene are SEHNR and FQNEAQ (reference sequence). This CDR3 is built from 14 residues. The DNA for the CDR3 is TGTGCCAGCAGCTTATTGGTAGCGTCGGATACGCAGTATTTT. Encoded protein: CASSLLVASDTQYF. Filled out from reference TRBV7-9 and TRBJ2-3, the complete variable domain reads DTGVSQNPRHKITKRGQNVTFRCDPISEHNRLYWYRQTLGQGPEFLTYFQNEAQLEKSRLLSDRFSAERPKGSFSTLEIQRTEQGDSAMYLCASSLLVASDTQYFGPGTRLTVL.

CDR3 loop: CASSPGLAGAFPYNEQFF. CDR3 bases: TGTGCCAGTAGCCCGGGGCTAGCGGGAGCCTTCCCCTACAATGAGCAGTTCTTC. The chain uses TRBV7-8 and TRBJ2-1; TRBD2 matches at 10 bases. The CDR3 has 18 amino acids. J was trimmed by 2 bases and V by 9 bases; bases with no gene match: 16. Germline values: CDR1 SGHVS, CDR2 FQNEAQ. Full variable domain (remainder filled in from reference TRBV7-8 and TRBJ2-1): GAGVSQSPRYKVAKRGQDVALRCDPISGHVSLFWYQQALGQGPEFLTYFQNEAQLDKSGLPSDRFFAERPEGSVSTLKIQRTQQEDSAVYLCASSPGLAGAFPYNEQFFGPGTRLTVL.

V gene TRBV7-9 combines with J gene TRBJ2-3; 12 nucleotides agree with TRBD2. This CDR3 has 16 residues. Trimming at V came to 4 bases and at J to 5 bases, leaving 7 bases not matched to a gene. Per the germline V gene, CDR1 is SEHNR and CDR2 is FQNEAQ (reference sequence). CDR3 nucleotides: TGTGCCAGCAGCTCGGCTCTAGCGGGAGGGAGAGATACGCAGTATTTT. Translating gives CASSSALAGGRDTQYF. The whole variable domain, remainder taken from reference TRBV7-9 and TRBJ2-3, is DTGVSQNPRHKITKRGQNVTFRCDPISEHNRLYWYRQTLGQGPEFLTYFQNEAQLEKSRLLSDRFSAERPKGSFSTLEIQRTEQGDSAMYLCASSSALAGGRDTQYFGPGTRLTVL.

The V call is TRBV25-1, the J call TRBJ2-7; no clear D gene. V was trimmed by 5 bases and J by 6 bases, leaving 20 bases between them. Germline loops: CDR1 MGHDK, CDR2 SYGVNS. The CDR3 runs to 15 residues. In nucleotides, the CDR3 is TGTGCCAGCAGTACCTACGCCCGTACCCCTGGCGAGCAGTACTTC. Translation: CASSTYARTPGEQYF.

V is TRBV11-3 and J is TRBJ2-1, with no clear D. The CDR3 length is 12 residues. V was clipped by 3 bases and J by 8 bases, with 8 bases between them. CDR1 is SGHNT, CDR2 YENEEA, per germline. This chain's CDR3 is CASSLNFDEQFF. CDR3 DNA sequence: TGTGCCAGCAGCTTGAATTTCGATGAGCAGTTCTTC.

V usage is TRBV5-1 and J usage is TRBJ2-7, with D possibly being TRBD1 or TRBD2 (5 bases each). The CDR3 has 14 amino acids. The V gene lost 4 bases and the J gene lost 6 bases, with 17 bases spanning the gap. Germline lookup yields CDR1 SGHRS and CDR2 YFSETQ. The CDR3 here is CASSHRTQGAEQYF. CDR3 nucleotides: TGCGCCAGCAGCCACCGGACTCAGGGCGCCGAGCAGTACTTC.

This clone was picked up one time. The chain has TRBV6-5 and TRBJ2-7, with 12 positions matching TRBD1. Germline V gene data show CDR1 as MNHEY and CDR2 as SVGAGI. V dropped 1 base and J dropped 5; count of bases not matched to a gene: 6. This CDR3 comprises 16 residues. CDR3 protein: CASSYLGTGGIDEQYF. The CDR3 DNA reads as TGTGCCAGCAGTTACTTAGGGACAGGGGGCATCGACGAGCAGTACTTC.

This clone occurred a few times. The rearrangement links TRBV4-1 to TRBJ2-7, with a tentative D call TRBD1 (5 bases). The germline V gene encodes CDR1 MGHRA and CDR2 YSYEKL. The CDR3 is 15 amino acids. V was clipped by 2 bases and J by 1 base, with 12 bases between them. CDR3 loop: CASSQLTVGSYEQYF. The CDR3 coding sequence is TGCGCCAGCAGCCAACTGACAGTTGGATCCTACGAGCAGTACTTC.

The rearrangement links TRBV7-9 to TRBJ2-3; D is undetermined. Trimming shortened V by 1 base and J by 1 base, and 9 bases separated the two germline ends. The CDR3 contains 15 residues. Germline CDR1 is SEHNR and CDR2 is FQNEAQ (reference sequence). In DNA form, the CDR3 reads TGTGCCAGCAGCTTAGAGGCAACGCGCACAGATACGCAGTATTTT. Translated: CASSLEATRTDTQYF.

J is TRBJ2-7 and V is TRBV9, with D perhaps being TRBD1 or TRBD2 (5 bases each). The V gene lost 3 bases and the J gene lost 2 bases, with 21 bases spanning the gap. Germline lookup yields CDR1 SGDLS and CDR2 YYNGEE. The CDR3 extends over 17 amino acids. CDR3 DNA sequence: TGTGCCAGCAGCGCAACGGACGGGGCCCACCTCCCCTACGAGCAGTACTTC. Protein sequence: CASSATDGAHLPYEQYF.

The table lists this clone with a count of one. The V gene is TRBV30, the J gene TRBJ2-7, with D uncertain. Germline V CDR1 and CDR2: GTSNPN, SVGIG (reference sequence). This CDR3 has 13 amino acids. Trimming left V 5 bases short and J 7 bases short, with 18 bases between. CDR3 bases: TGTGCCTGGCGTCCCTCAGTCCGGGCAGAGCAGTACTTC. This sequence encodes CAWRPSVRAEQYF.